Detailed here is one T cell receptor beta chain. This sample was taken from a study of blood T cell repertoires in COVID-19. Study information: The origin of the acute and convalescent COVID-19 samples was the United States, Italy and Spain. T cells, B-cell-depleted T cells, or PBMCs provided the cDNA or gDNA that served as material.

In the source study's methods: Quantification of nucleated cells was approximated via reference gene primer amplification. Some clones are missing from TCRdb's copy, which holds only in-frame ones; the method was immunoSEQ multiplex PCR. V and J calls and clone size come straight from that table; D and trimming were deduced from the DNA. The sample includes 200,000 to 250,000 clones, approximately 81% seen only once; the top ten take 3% to 4.5%. The CDR3 runs 16 residues. V gave up 0 bases and J gave up 0 bases, with 10 bases separating them. Germline lookup yields CDR1 SGDLS and CDR2 YYNGEE. The sequence came from a woman aged 80 or older with acute or convalescent COVID-19. The sequencing input was peripheral blood. The genes are TRBV9 and TRBJ1-3, with D perhaps TRBD1 (5 bases). In DNA, the CDR3 is TGTGCCAGCAGCGTAGGGGGCAGGAACTCTGGAAACACCATATATTTT. Protein: CASSVGGRNSGNTIYF.